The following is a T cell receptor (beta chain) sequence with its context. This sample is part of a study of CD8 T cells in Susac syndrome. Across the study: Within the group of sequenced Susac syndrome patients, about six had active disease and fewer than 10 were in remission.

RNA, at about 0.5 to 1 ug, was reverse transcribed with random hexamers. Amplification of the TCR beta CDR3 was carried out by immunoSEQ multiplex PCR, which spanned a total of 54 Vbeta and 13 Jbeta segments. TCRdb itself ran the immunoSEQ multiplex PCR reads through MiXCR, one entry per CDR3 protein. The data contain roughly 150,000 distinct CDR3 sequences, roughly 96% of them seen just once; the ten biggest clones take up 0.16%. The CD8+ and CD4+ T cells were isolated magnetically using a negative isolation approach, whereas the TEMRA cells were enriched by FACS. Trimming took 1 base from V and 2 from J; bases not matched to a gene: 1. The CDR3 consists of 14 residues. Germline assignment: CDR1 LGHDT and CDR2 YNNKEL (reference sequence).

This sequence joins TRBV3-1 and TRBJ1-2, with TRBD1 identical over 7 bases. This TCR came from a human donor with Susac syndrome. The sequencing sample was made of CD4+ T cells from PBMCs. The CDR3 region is CASSQADRNYGYTF. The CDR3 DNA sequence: TGTGCCAGCAGCCAAGCGGACAGGAACTATGGCTACACCTTC. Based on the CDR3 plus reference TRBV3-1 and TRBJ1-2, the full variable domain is DTAVSQTPKYLVTQMGNDKSIKCEQNLGHDTMYWYKQDSKKFLKIMFSYNNKELIINETVPNRFSPKSPDKAHLNLHINSLELGDSAVYFCASSQADRNYGYTFGSGTRLTVV.